This T cell receptor (beta chain) was sequenced during a study of identifying expanded T cells in peripheral blood. No infections or other immune events were documented during collection. Assay: immunoSEQ multiplex PCR; the TCRdb copy retains only in-frame clones and omits some. The sample contains about 110,000 clones, about nine tenths of which appear only once. This clonotype was sampled from a person aged 18 to 70 in good health. Specimen: blood.

As DNA, the CDR3 is TGTGCCAGCAGTCTGAGTAAAGCCCGCTCCTACGAGCAGTACTTC. This sequence encodes CASSLSKARSYEQYF. This rearrangement joins TRBV6-5 to TRBJ2-7; D is unresolved. Germline CDR1 reads MNHEY; CDR2 reads SVGAGI. The CDR3 covers 15 residues. Trimming took off 5 bases at V and 0 bases at J, with 14 bases between the two ends.